One TCR beta chain is described in this entry. Its antigen is undetermined. These data are taken from a study of T cell responses to AZD1222 COVID-19 vaccine. Produced via immunoSEQ multiplex PCR; TCRdb's table is partial and in-frame only. The sample has some 120,000 clones; around 84% are singletons. Study conclusions and caveats: Clonal diversity may have been underestimated in mostly white British donors.

The germline V and J ends were trimmed by 5 bases and 3 bases, with 4 bases remaining between them. This CDR3 has 12 amino acids. The germline V gene has CDR1 MNHEY and CDR2 SMNVEV (reference sequence). The receptor comes from an adult in good health. Source: peripheral blood, taken on day 0 of AZD1222 vaccination. The chain is built from TRBV27 and TRBJ2-2; no clear D. In DNA form, the CDR3 reads TGTGCCAGCAGTGCCCACACCGGGGAGCTGTTTTTT. It codes for CASSAHTGELFF.